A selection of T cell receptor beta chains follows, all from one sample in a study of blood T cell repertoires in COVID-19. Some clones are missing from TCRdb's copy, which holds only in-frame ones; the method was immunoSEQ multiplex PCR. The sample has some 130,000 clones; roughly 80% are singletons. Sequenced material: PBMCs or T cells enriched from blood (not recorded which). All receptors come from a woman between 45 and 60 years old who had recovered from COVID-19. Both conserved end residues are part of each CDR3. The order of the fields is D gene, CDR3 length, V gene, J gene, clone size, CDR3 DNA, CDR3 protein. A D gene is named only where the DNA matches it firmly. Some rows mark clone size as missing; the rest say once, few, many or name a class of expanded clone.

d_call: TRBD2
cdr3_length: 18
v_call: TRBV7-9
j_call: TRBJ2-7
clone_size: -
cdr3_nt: TGTGCCAGCAGCGCGGTAGGACTAGCGGGGGGTCTCTCCTACGAGCAGTACTTC
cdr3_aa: CASSAVGLAGGLSYEQYF

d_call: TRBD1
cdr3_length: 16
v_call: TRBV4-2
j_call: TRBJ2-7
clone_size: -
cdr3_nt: TGTGCCAGCAGCCAGTTAGGGTGGGACAGCTCCTACGAGCAGTACTTC
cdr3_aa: CASSQLGWDSSYEQYF

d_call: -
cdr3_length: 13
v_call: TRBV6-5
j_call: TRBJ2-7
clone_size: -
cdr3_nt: TGTGCCAGCAGACAATCTGACTCCTACGAGCAGTACTTC
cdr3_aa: CASRQSDSYEQYF

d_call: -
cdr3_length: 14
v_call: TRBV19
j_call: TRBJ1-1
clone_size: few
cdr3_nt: TGTGCCAGTAGTATGCTAGCGGGCGGCACTGAAGCTTTCTTT
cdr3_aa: CASSMLAGGTEAFF

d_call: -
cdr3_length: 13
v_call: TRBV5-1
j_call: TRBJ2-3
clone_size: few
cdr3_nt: TGCGCCAGCAGCTTGGCCGGGGGTGATACGCAGTATTTT
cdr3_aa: CASSLAGGDTQYF

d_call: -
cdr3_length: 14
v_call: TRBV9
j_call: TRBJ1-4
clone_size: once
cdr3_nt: TGTGCCAGCAGCGCGAGTGGGGCAAATGAAAAACTGTTTTTT
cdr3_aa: CASSASGANEKLFF

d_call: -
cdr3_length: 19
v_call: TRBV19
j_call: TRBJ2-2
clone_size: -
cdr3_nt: TGTGCCAGTAGTATATCACCTAGGGCGGGCAGGGGTTTAACCGGGGAGCTGTTTTTT
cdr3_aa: CASSISPRAGRGLTGELFF

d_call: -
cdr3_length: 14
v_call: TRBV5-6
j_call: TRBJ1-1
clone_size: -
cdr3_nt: TGTGCCAGCAGCTTGGGCGGGTGGAACACTGAAGCTTTCTTT
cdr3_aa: CASSLGGWNTEAFF

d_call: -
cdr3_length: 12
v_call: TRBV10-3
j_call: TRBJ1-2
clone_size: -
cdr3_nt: TGTGCCATCAGTGAGGGGGCGCCTGGCTACACCTTC
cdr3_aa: CAISEGAPGYTF

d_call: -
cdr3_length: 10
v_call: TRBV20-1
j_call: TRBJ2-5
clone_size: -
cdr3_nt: TGCAGTGCTTCCAGTGAGACCCAGTACTTC
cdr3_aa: CSASSETQYF

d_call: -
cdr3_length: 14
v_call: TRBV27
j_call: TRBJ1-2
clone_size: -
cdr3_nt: TGTGCCAGCAGTTTCAGCAGGGGAAGGGGTGGCTACACCTTC
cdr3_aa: CASSFSRGRGGYTF

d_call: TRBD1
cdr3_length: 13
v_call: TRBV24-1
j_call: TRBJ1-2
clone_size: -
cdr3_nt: TGTGCCACCAGCTCAAAACGCCGGGACAGCCCCACCTTC
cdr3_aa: CATSSKRRDSPTF

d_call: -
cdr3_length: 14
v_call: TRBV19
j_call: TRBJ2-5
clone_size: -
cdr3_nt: TGTGCCAGTAGTACGACAGGAACAGGGGAGACCCAGTACTTC
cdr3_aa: CASSTTGTGETQYF

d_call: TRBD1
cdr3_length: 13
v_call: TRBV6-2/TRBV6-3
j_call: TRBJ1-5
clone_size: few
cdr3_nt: TGTGCCAGCAGTTGGGACAGGGGTCAGCCCCAGCATTTT
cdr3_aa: CASSWDRGQPQHF

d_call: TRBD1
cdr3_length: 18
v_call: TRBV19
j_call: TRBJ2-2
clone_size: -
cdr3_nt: TGTGCCAGTACCCCTGGGCCCCTGACAGGGCCGCGGACCGGGGAGCTGTTTTTT
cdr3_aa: CASTPGPLTGPRTGELFF

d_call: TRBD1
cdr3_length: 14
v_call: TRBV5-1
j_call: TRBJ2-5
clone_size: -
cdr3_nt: TGCGCCAGCAGCTTGGATCCGGGACAGCAGACCCAGTACTTC
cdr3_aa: CASSLDPGQQTQYF

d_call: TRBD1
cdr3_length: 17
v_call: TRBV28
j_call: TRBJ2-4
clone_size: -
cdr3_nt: TGTGCCAGCAGTTTAATCGCCGGACAGGGTGCGAAAAACATTCAGTACTTC
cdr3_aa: CASSLIAGQGAKNIQYF

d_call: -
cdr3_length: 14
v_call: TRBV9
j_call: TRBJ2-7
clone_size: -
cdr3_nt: TGTGCCAGCAGCGTAGAGGGCGGACACTACGAGCAGTACTTC
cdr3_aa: CASSVEGGHYEQYF

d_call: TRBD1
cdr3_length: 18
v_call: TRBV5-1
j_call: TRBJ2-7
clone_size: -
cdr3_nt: TGCGCCAGCAGCCTGTCGACCGGGACAGGGGTCGGGAGCTACGAGCAGTACTTC
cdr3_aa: CASSLSTGTGVGSYEQYF

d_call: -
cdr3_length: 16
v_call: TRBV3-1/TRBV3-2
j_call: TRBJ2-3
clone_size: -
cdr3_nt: TGTGCCAGCAGCCAAGAGGGAGAAACTAGCACAGATACGCAGTATTTT
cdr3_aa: CASSQEGETSTDTQYF

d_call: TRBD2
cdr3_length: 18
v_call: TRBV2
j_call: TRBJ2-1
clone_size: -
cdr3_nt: TGTGCCAGCAGTGACGGACTCCGCGGGGGGAGCTCCTACAATGAGCAGTTCTTC
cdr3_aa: CASSDGLRGGSSYNEQFF

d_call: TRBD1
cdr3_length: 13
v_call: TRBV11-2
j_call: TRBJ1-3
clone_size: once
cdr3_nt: TGTGCCAGCAGCCGGGACAGGGGAAACACCATATATTTT
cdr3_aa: CASSRDRGNTIYF

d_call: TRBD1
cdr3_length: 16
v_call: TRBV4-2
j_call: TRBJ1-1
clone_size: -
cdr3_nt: TGTGCCAGCAGCCAAGATCCCGGGAGGGGGCCGGATGAAGCTTTCTTT
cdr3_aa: CASSQDPGRGPDEAFF

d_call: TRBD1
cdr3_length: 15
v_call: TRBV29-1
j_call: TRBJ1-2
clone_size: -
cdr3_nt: TGCAGCATAGCCGGGACAGGGGGCTTTTTAGATGGCTACACCTTC
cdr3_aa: CSIAGTGGFLDGYTF

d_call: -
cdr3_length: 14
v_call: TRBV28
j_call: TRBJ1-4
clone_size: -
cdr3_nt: TGTGCCACGCAGAGAGGGACACAGGATGAAAAACTGTTTTTT
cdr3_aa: CATQRGTQDEKLFF

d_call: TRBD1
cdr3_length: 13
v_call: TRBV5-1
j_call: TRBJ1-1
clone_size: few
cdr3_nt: TGCGCCAGCAGCTTGGGACAGGGGGGTGAAGCTTTCTTT
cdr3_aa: CASSLGQGGEAFF

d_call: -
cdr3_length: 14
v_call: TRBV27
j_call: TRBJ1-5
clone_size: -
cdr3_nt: TGTGCCAGCAGTTACACAGGGTGGAATCAGCCCCAGCATTTT
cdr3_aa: CASSYTGWNQPQHF

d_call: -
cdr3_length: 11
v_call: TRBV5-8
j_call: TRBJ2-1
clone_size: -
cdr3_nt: TGTGCCAGCAGCTTGCGACACGAGCAGTTCTTC
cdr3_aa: CASSLRHEQFF

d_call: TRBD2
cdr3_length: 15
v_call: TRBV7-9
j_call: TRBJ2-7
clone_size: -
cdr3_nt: TGTGCCAGCAGCTTAGGACTAGCGGGGGGTTTGGGGCAGTACTTC
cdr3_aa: CASSLGLAGGLGQYF